The clone carrying this T cell receptor beta chain came up once. This entry is derived from a study of CD8 T cells in Susac syndrome. This CDR3 is 11 amino acids long. Trimming stripped 3 bases from V and 6 bases from J, with 6 bases between. Germline V gene lookup returns CDR1 SGHRS and CDR2 YFSETQ. Random hexamers were used to reverse transcribe an amount of 0.5 to 1 ug RNA. The authors amplified TCR beta CDR3 across 54 Vbeta and 13 Jbeta using immunoSEQ multiplex PCR. TCRdb re-called the immunoSEQ multiplex PCR reads through MiXCR, storing one row per CDR3 protein. The sample yields roughly 120,000 distinct CDR3 sequences, over 90% seen once.

The chain has TRBV5-1 and TRBJ2-5, with no clear D. The sequence came from a human donor with multiple sclerosis. The sample comprised CD8+ T cells from PBMCs. The CDR3, as DNA: TGCGCCAGCAGCTACCGTAAGACCCAGTACTTC. It yields the protein CASSYRKTQYF. Variable domain in full (rest from reference TRBV5-1 and TRBJ2-5): KAGVTQTPRYLIKTRGQQVTLSCSPISGHRSVSWYQQTPGQGLQFLFEYFSETQRNKGNFPGRFSGRQFSNSRSEMNVSTLELGDSALYLCASSYRKTQYFGPGTRLLVL.